This T cell receptor beta chain was identified in a study of T cells in Graves' hyperthyroidism and ophthalmopathy. Germline-derived CDR1 and CDR2 are SGHTA and FQGNSA. Trimming shortened V by 11 bases and J by 4 bases, and 15 bases separated the two germline ends. The CDR3 runs to 13 residues. Amplification yielded TCR beta CDR3 regions, with RNA transcripts as the source. RT-PCR in the first round (using the HTBI primer set) targeted the TCR CDR3. TCRdb fed the multiplex PCR reads into MiXCR, producing one record per CDR3 protein. The data hold 340,000 or so distinct CDR3 sequences, with roughly a fifth observed a single time.

The receptor's source is a woman between 50 and 59 years old with Graves' hyperthyroidism. The rearrangement joins TRBV7-2 to TRBJ2-1; perhaps TRBD1 as D (6 bases). The specimen sequenced was blood. The CDR3 spells CAWSLDRYNEQFF. The CDR3, as DNA: TGTGCCTGGAGTCTGGACAGATACAATGAGCAGTTCTTC. Variable domain in full (rest from reference TRBV7-2 and TRBJ2-1): GAGVSQSPSNKVTEKGKDVELRCDPISGHTALYWYRQSLGQGLEFLIYFQGNSAPDKSGLPSDRFSAERTGGSVSTLTIQRTQQEDSAVYLCAWSLDRYNEQFFGPGTRLTVL.